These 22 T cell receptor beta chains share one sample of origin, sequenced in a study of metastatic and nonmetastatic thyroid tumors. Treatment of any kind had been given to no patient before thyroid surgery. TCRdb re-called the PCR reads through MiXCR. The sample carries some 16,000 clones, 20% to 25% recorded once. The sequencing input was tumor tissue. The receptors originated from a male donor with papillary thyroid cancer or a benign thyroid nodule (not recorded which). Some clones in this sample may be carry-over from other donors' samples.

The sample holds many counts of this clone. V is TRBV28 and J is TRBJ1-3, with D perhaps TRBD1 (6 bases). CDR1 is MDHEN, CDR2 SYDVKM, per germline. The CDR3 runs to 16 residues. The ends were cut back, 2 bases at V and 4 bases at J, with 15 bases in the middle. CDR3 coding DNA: TGTGCCAGCAGTTTAATCTCAGGGGTTGGAGGAAACACCATATATTTT. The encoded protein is CASSLISGVGGNTIYF. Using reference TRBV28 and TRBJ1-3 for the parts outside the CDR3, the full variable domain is DVKVTQSSRYLVKRTGEKVFLECVQDMDHENMFWYRQDPGLGLRLIYFSYDVKMKEKGDIPEGYSVSREKKERFSLILESASTNQTSMYLCASSLISGVGGNTIYFGEGSWLTVV.

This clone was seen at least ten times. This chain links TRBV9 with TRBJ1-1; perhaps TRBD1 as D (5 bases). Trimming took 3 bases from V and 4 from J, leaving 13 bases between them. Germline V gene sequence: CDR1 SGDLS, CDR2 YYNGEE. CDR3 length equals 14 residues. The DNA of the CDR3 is TGTGCCAGCAGCGCGACAGATTGGGGCACTGAAGCTTTCTTT. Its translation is CASSATDWGTEAFF.

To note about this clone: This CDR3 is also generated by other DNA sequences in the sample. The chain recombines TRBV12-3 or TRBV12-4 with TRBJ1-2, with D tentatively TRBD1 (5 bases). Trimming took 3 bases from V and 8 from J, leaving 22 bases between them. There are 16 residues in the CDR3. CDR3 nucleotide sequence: TGTGCCAGCAGTTTGGTTCGTCTGACAGTTTCCCGAGGCTACACCTTC. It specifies CASSLVRLTVSRGYTF.

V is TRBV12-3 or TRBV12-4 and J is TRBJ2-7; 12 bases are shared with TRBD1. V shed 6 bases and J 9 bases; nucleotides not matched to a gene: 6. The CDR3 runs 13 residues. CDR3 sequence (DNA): TGTGCCAGCAGAGGGACAGGGGGCGAAGGGCAGTACTTC. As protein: CASRGTGGEGQYF.

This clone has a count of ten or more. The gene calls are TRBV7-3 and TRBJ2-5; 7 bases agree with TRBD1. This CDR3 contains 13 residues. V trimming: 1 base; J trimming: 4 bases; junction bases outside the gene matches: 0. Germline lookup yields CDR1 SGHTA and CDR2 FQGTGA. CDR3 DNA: TGTGCCAGCAGCTTAAGACAGGGAGAGACCCAGTACTTC. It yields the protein CASSLRQGETQYF.

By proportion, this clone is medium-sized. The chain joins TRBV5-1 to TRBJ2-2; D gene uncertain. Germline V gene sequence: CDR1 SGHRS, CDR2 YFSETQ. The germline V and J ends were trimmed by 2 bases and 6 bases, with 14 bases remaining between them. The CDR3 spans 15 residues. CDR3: CASSLVELSAGELFF. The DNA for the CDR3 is TGCGCCAGCAGCTTAGTCGAATTGAGTGCCGGGGAGCTGTTTTTT. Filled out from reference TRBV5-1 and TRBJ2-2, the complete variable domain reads KAGVTQTPRYLIKTRGQQVTLSCSPISGHRSVSWYQQTPGQGLQFLFEYFSETQRNKGNFPGRFSGRQFSNSRSEMNVSTLELGDSALYLCASSLVELSAGELFFGEGSRLTVL.

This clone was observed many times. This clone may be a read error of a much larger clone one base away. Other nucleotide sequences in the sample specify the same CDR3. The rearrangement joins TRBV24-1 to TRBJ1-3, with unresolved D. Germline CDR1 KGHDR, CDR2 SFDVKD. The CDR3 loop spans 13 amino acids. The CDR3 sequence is CATSGDSGNTIYF. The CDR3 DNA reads TGTGCTACCAGTGGGGACTCTGGAAACACCATATATTTT.

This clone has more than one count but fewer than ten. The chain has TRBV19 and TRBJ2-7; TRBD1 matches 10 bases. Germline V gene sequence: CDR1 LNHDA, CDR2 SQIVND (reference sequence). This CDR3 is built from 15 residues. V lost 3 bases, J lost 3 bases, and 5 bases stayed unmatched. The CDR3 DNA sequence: TGTGCCAGTAGTATGACGGGACAGGGGAACTACGAGCAGTACTTC. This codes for CASSMTGQGNYEQYF.

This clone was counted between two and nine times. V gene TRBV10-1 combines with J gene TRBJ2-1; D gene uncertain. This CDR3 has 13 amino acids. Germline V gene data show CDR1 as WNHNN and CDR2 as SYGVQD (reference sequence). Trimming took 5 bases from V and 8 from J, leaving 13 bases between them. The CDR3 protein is CASSRSWSDEQFF. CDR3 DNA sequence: TGCGCCAGCAGTCGGTCCTGGTCAGATGAGCAGTTCTTC.

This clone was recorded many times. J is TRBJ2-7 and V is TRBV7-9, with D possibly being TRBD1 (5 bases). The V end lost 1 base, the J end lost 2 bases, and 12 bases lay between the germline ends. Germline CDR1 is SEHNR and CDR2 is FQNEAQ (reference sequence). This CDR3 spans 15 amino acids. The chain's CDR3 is CASSLVGAGAYEQYF. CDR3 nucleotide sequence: TGTGCCAGCAGCTTAGTTGGGGCAGGCGCCTACGAGCAGTACTTC.

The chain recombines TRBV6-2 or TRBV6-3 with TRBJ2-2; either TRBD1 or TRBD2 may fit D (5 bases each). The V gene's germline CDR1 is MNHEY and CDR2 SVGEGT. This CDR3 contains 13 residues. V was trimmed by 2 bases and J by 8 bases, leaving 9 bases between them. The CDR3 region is CASSYVEGGELFF. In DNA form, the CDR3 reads TGTGCCAGCAGTTACGTCGAGGGGGGGGAGCTGTTTTTT.

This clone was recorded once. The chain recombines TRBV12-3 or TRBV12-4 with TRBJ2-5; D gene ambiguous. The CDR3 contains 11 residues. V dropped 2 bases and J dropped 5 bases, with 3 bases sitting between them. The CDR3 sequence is CASSLRETQYF. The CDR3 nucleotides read TGTGCCAGCAGTTTACGGGAGACCCAGTACTTC.

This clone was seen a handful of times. CDR3 residues: CASSGTSGRAYEQFF. CDR3 sequence (DNA): TGTGCCAGCAGTGGGACTAGCGGGAGGGCCTATGAGCAGTTCTTC. The chain recombines TRBV2 with TRBJ2-1, with 15 positions matching TRBD2. CDR3 length: 15 residues. The junction had 3 bases not matched to a gene; V was cut back by 4 bases and J by 8 bases. Looked up from germline, CDR1 is SNHLY and CDR2 is FYNNEI.

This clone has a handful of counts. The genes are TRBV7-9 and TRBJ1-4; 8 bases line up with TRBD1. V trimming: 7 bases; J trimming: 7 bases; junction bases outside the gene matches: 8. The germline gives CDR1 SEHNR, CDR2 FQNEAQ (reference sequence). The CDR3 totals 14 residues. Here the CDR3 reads CASTSDREREKLFF. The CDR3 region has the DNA TGTGCCAGCACGTCGGACAGGGAACGTGAAAAACTGTTTTTT.

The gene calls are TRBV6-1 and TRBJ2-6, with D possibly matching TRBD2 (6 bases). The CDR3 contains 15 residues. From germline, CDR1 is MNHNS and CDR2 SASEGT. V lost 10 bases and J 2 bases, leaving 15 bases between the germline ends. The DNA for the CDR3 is TGTGCCACCCCTCCGGGAGAGGCTGGGGCCAACGTCCTGACTTTC. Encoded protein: CATPPGEAGANVLTF.

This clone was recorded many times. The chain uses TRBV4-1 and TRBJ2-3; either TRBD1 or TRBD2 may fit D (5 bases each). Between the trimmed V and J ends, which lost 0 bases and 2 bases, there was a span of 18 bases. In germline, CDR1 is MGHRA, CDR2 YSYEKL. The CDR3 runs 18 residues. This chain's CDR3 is CASSQERGRLTDTDTQYF. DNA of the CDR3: TGCGCCAGCAGCCAAGAACGGGGCAGACTGACAGACACAGATACGCAGTATTTT.

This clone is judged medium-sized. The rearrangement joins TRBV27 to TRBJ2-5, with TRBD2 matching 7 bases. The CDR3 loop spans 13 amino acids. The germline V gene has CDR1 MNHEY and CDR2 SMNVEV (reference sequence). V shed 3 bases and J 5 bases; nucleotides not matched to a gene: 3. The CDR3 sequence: CASSLWGGETQYF. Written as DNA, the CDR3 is TGTGCCAGCAGTTTGTGGGGGGGGGAGACCCAGTACTTC.

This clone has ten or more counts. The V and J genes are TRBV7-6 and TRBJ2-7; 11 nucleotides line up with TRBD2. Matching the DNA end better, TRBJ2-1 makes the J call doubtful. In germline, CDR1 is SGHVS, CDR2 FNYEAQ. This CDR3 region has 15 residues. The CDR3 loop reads CASSHRLAGLYEQFF. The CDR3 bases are TGTGCCAGCAGCCATCGACTAGCGGGGTTGTACGAGCAGTTCTTC.

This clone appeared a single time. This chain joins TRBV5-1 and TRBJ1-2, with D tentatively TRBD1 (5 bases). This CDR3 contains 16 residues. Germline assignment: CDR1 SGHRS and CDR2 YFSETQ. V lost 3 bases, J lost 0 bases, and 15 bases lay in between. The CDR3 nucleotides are TGCGCCAGCAGCTACACCCCAGGGACCACTAACTATGGCTACACCTTC. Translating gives CASSYTPGTTNYGYTF.

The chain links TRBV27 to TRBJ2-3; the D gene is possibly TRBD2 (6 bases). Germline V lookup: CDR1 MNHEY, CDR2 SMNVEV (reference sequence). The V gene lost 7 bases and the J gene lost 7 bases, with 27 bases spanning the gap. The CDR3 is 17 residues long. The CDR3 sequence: CASIDSTASVGVNTQYF. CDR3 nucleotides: TGTGCCAGCATTGACTCGACGGCTAGCGTAGGGGTAAATACGCAGTATTTT.

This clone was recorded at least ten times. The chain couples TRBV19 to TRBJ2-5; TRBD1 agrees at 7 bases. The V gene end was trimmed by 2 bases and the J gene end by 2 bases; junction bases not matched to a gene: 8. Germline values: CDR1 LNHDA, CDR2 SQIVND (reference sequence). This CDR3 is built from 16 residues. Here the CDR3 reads CASSIYASGGQETQYF. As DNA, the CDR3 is TGTGCCAGTAGTATATATGCGTCAGGGGGTCAAGAGACCCAGTACTTC. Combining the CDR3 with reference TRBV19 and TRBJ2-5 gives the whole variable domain DGGITQSPKYLFRKEGQNVTLSCEQNLNHDAMYWYRQDPGQGLRLIYYSQIVNDFQKGDIAEGYSVSREKKESFPLTVTSAQKNPTAFYLCASSIYASGGQETQYFGPGTRLLVL.

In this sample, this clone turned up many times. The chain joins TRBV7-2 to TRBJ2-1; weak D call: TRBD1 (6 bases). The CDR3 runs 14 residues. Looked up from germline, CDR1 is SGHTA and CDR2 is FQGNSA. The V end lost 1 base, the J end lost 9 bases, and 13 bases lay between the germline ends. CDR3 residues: CASSLDQGRAEQFF. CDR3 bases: TGTGCCAGCAGCTTAGATCAGGGGCGTGCTGAGCAGTTCTTC.